The text below deals with one T cell receptor beta chain. This specimen comes from a study of patients and donors after allogeneic stem cell transplantation. TCRdb re-called the RT-PCR reads with MiXCR, one entry per CDR3 protein. The profile covers approximately 200,000 distinct CDR3 sequences, with less than 45% appearing a single time and 33% taken by the ten largest. Germline V CDR1 and CDR2: SGHRS, YFSETQ. The CDR3 spans 15 residues. V lost 0 bases and J 2 bases, leaving 12 bases between the germline ends. The chain links TRBV5-1 to TRBJ2-7; weak D call: TRBD2 (6 bases). The sequencing sample was made of blood, either unsorted or a sorted T cell fraction (not recorded which). This clonotype originated in a human donor who was either an allogeneic HSCT recipient or a stem cell or donor lymphocyte infusion donor (not recorded which). It is not recorded whose cells these are; they may come from a transplant donor. The CDR3 loop reads CASSLAGGRTYEQYF. The CDR3 DNA follows: TGCGCCAGCAGCTTGGCCGGGGGTAGGACCTACGAGCAGTACTTC.